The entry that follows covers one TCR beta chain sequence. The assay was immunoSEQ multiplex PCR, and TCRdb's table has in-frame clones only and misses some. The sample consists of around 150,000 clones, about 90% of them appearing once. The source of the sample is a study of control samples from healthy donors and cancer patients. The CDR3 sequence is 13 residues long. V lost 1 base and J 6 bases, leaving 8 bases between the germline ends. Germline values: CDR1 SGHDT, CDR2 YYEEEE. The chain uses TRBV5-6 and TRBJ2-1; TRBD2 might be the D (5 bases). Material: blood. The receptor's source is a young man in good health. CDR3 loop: CASSLFAGNEQFF. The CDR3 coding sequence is TGTGCCAGCAGCTTGTTTGCGGGCAATGAGCAGTTCTTC. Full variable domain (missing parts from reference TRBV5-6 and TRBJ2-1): DAGVTQSPTHLIKTRGQQVTLRCSPKSGHDTVSWYQQALGQGPQFIFQYYEEEERQRGNFPDRFSGHQFPNYSSELNVNALLLGDSALYLCASSLFAGNEQFFGPGTRLTVL.